This TCR beta chain is drawn from a study of blood T cell repertoires in COVID-19. Study overall: Some COVID-19 samples were acute and others convalescent; all came from the United States, Italy and Spain. PBMCs, B-cell-depleted T cells, or T cells were the source of the cDNA or gDNA that made up the material.

In the authors' methods: The assay estimated nucleated cells by amplifying reference gene primers. TCRdb's copy holds only in-frame clones and misses some; the assay was immunoSEQ multiplex PCR. The DNA gave D and trimming, while V, J and clone size come from that table. Here the sample spans around 130,000 clones, about 83% being singletons. This clone was seen a single time. The ends were cut back, 7 bases at V and 4 bases at J, with 16 bases in the middle. CDR1 is MNHEY, CDR2 SVGAGI, per germline. There are 14 residues in the CDR3. This TCR was recovered from a man aged 35 to 55 with active or convalescent COVID-19. Material: peripheral blood. The chain links TRBV6-5 to TRBJ1-2; maybe TRBD1 (6 bases). The CDR3 DNA sequence: TGTGCCAGCAAAGGCACAGGGCGAACCTATGGCTACACCTTC. Amino acid sequence: CASKGTGRTYGYTF.